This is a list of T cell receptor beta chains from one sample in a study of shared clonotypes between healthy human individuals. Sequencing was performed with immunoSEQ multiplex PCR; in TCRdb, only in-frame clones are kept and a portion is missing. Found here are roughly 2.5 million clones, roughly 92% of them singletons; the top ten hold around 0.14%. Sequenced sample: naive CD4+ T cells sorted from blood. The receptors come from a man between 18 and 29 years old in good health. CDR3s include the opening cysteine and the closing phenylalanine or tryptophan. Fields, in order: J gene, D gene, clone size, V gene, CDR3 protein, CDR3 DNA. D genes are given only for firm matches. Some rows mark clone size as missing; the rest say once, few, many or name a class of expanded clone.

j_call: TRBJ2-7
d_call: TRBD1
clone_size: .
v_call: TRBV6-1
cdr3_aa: CASSKETGLWGEQYF
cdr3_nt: TGTGCCAGCAGTAAGGAGACAGGGCTATGGGGCGAGCAGTACTTC

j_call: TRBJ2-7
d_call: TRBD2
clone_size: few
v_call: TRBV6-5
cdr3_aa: CASTAAGGYEQYF
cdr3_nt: TGTGCCAGCACGGCGGCGGGAGGCTACGAGCAGTACTTC

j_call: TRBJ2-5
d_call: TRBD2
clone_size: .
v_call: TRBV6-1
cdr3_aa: CASRQTGGETQYF
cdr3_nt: TGTGCCAGCAGGCAAACCGGGGGGGAGACCCAGTACTTC

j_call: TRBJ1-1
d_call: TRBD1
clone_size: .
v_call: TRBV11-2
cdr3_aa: CASSLGDRGGTEAFF
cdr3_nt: TGTGCCAGCAGCTTAGGGGACAGGGGAGGCACTGAAGCTTTCTTT

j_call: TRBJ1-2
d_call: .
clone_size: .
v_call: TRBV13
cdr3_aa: CASSLEAGLGNYGYTF
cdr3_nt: TGTGCCAGCAGCTTAGAAGCGGGGTTGGGTAACTATGGCTACACCTTC

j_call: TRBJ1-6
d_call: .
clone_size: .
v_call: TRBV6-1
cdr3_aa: CASSERAGPSSYNSPLHF
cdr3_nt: TGTGCCAGCAGTGAGAGGGCCGGGCCAAGCTCCTATAATTCACCCCTCCACTTT

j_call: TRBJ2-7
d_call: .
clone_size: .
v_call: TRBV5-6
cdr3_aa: CASRSFGAGEQYF
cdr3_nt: TGTGCCAGCCGGAGTTTCGGAGCGGGCGAGCAGTACTTC

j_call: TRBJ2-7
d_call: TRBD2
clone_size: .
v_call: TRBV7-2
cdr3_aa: CASSPLLAGPLQSSYEQYF
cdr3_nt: TGTGCCAGCAGCCCTCTACTAGCGGGACCACTACAGAGCTCCTACGAGCAGTACTTC

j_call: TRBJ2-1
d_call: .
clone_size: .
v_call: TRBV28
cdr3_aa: CASSPTGGGYNEQFF
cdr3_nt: TGTGCCAGCAGTCCCACGGGTGGCGGCTACAATGAGCAGTTCTTC

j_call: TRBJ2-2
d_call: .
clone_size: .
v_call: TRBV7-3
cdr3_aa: CASSLRGTGELFF
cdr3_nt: TGTGCCAGCAGCCTCAGAGGGACCGGGGAGCTGTTTTTT

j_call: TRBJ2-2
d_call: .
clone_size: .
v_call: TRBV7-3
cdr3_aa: CASSETGGFGELFF
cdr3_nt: TGTGCCAGCAGCGAGACCGGGGGCTTCGGGGAGCTGTTTTTT

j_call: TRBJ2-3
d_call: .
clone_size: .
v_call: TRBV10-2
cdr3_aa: CASSASGYIDTQYF
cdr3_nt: TGCGCCAGCAGTGCCAGCGGGTATATCGATACGCAGTATTTT

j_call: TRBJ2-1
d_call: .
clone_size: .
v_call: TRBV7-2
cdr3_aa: CASTFIRGKGSYNEQFF
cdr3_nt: TGTGCCAGCACCTTTATTAGGGGGAAGGGCTCCTACAATGAGCAGTTCTTC

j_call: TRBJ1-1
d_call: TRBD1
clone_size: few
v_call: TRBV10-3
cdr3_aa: CASAPDRGGTEAFF
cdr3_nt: TGTGCCTCCGCCCCCGACAGGGGAGGCACTGAAGCTTTCTTT

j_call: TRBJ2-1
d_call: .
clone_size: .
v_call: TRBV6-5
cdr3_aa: CASGLTLATYNEQFF
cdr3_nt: TGTGCCAGCGGTCTAACGCTAGCGACATACAATGAGCAGTTCTTC

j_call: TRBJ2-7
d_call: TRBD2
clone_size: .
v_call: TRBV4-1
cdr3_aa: CASSLAGGYEQYF
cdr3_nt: TGCGCCAGCAGCCTCGCGGGGGGTTACGAGCAGTACTTC